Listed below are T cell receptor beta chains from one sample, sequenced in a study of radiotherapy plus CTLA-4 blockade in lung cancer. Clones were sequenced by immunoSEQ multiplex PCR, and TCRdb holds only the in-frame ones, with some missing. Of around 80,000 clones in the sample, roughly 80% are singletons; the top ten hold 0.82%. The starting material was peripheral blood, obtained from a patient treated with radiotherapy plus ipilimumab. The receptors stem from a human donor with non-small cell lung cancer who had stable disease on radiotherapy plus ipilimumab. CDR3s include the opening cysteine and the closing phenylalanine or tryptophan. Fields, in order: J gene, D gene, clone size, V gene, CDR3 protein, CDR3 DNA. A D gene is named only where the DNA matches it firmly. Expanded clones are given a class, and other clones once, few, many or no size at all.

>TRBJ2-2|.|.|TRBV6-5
CASSLRQTNTGELFF
TGTGCCAGCAGTTTGCGGCAGACGAACACCGGGGAGCTGTTTTTT
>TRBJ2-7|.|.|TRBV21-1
CASHTRGGSYEQYF
TGTGCCAGCCACACCCGTGGGGGTTCCTACGAGCAGTACTTC
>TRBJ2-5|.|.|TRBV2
CASSEGDGTPRETQYF
TGTGCCAGCAGTGAAGGCGACGGGACACCTAGGGAGACCCAGTACTTC
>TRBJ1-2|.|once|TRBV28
CASSSRTYGYTF
TGTGCCAGCAGTTCAAGAACCTATGGCTACACCTTC
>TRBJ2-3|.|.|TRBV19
CASSIREGRGTDTQYF
TGTGCCAGTAGTATCCGCGAGGGAAGGGGCACAGATACGCAGTATTTT
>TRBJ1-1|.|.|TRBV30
CAWSVGIEAFF
TGTGCCTGGAGTGTTGGTATTGAAGCTTTCTTT
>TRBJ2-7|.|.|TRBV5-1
CASSSGDSAAYEQYF
TGCGCCAGCAGCTCCGGGGATTCGGCTGCCTACGAGCAGTACTTC
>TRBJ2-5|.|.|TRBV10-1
CASSCAQETQYF
TGCGCCAGCAGTTGCGCCCAAGAGACCCAGTACTTC
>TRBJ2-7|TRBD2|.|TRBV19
CASSIVLLAEENEQYF
TGTGCCAGTAGTATAGTCCTCCTAGCGGAAGAAAACGAGCAGTACTTC
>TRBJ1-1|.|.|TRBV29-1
CSGADGSTEAFF
TGCAGCGGAGCGGACGGATCCACTGAAGCTTTCTTT
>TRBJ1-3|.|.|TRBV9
CASSPWEGRSGNTIYF
TGTGCCAGCAGCCCCTGGGAGGGGAGATCTGGAAACACCATATATTTT
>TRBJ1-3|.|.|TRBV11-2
CASSLSGNTIYF
TGTGCCAGCAGCTTAAGTGGAAACACCATATATTTT
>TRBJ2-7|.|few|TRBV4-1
CASSHPDPPYEQYF
TGCGCCAGCAGCCATCCGGACCCGCCCTACGAGCAGTACTTC
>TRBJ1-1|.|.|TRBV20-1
CSARTGFEAFF
TGCAGTGCTAGAACGGGCTTTGAAGCTTTCTTT
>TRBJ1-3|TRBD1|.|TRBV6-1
CASSGARGQGAGGNTIYF
TGTGCCAGCAGTGGGGCCCGAGGACAGGGGGCTGGAGGAAACACCATATATTTT
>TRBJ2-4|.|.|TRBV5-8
CASSLGRSDAKNIQYF
TGTGCCAGCAGCTTGGGACGTTCGGACGCCAAAAACATTCAGTACTTC
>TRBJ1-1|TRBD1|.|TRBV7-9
CASSFRQGVTEAFF
TGTGCCAGCAGCTTTAGACAGGGCGTCACTGAAGCTTTCTTT
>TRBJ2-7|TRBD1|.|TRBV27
CASSLGRGLEQYF
TGTGCCAGCAGTTTAGGCAGGGGGCTCGAGCAGTACTTC
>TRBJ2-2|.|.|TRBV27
CASSPIRQVKELFF
TGTGCCAGCAGTCCCATACGACAGGTGAAGGAGCTGTTTTTT
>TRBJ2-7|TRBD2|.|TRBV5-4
CASSQGLAGVYEQYF
TGTGCCAGCAGCCAGGGACTAGCGGGAGTTTACGAGCAGTACTTC
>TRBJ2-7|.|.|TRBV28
CASSLRGWEQYF
TGTGCCAGCAGTTTAAGGGGATGGGAGCAGTACTTC
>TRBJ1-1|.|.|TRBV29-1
CSGYSAGPVMNTEAFF
TGCAGCGGCTACTCAGCGGGGCCCGTCATGAACACTGAAGCTTTCTTT
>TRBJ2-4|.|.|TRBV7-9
CVSLSTVAKNIQYF
TGTGTCAGCCTATCGACGGTAGCCAAAAACATTCAGTACTTC
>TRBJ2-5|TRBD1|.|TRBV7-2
CASSLDRGWETQYF
TGTGCCAGCAGCTTAGACAGGGGGTGGGAGACCCAGTACTTC
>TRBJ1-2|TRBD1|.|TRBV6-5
CASSYDPDRAYGYTF
TGTGCCAGCAGTTACGATCCTGACAGGGCCTATGGCTACACCTTC
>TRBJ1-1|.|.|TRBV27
CASSPSTRNTEAFF
TGTGCCAGCAGTCCATCCACGAGGAACACTGAAGCTTTCTTT
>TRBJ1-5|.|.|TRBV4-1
CASSQDIGMPQHF
TGCGCCAGCAGCCAAGATATAGGGATGCCCCAGCATTTC
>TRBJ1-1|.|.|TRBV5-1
CASSSSRAGGEAFF
TGCGCCAGCAGCTCCTCGCGGGCAGGTGGAGAAGCTTTCTTT
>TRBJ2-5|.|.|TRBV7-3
CASGLQGQETQYF
TGTGCCAGCGGCTTACAAGGCCAAGAGACCCAGTACTTC
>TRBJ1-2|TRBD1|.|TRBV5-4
CASSDSGQGSGGYTF
TGTGCCAGCAGCGACTCCGGACAGGGGAGCGGTGGCTACACCTTC
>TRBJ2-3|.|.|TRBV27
CASSLSHTTDTQYF
TGTGCCAGCAGTTTATCGCACACGACAGATACGCAGTATTTT
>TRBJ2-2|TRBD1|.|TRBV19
CATSDRENTRELFF
TGTGCCACCTCGGACAGGGAGAACACCAGGGAGCTGTTTTTT
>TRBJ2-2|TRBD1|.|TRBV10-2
CASRTGLVGELFF
TGCGCCAGCCGGACAGGCCTGGTCGGGGAGCTGTTTTTT
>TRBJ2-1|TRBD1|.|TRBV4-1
CASSQDGTEYNEQFF
TGCGCCAGCAGCCAAGACGGGACAGAATACAATGAGCAGTTCTTC
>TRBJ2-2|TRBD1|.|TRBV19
CASSMVQGAGELFF
TGTGCCAGTAGTATGGTACAGGGGGCCGGGGAGCTGTTTTTT
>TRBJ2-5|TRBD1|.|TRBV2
CASTSAPGTVETQYF
TGTGCCTCTACCTCAGCCCCCGGGACAGTCGAGACCCAGTACTTC
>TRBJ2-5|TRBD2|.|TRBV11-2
CASSPRGGAFQETQYF
TGTGCCAGCAGCCCCCGGGGGGGCGCTTTCCAAGAGACCCAGTACTTC
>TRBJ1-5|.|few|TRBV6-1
CASRAGPNQPQHF
TGTGCCAGCCGGGCTGGGCCCAATCAGCCCCAGCATTTT
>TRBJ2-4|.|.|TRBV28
CASSAPTIQYF
TGTGCCAGTAGTGCCCCCACTATTCAGTACTTC
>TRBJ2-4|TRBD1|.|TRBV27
CASSTVGTGGYKLAKNIQYF
TGTGCCAGCAGTACCGTAGGGACAGGGGGATATAAACTAGCCAAAAACATTCAGTACTTC
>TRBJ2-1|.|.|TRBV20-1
CSATQYNEQFF
TGCAGTGCTACTCAATACAATGAGCAGTTCTTC
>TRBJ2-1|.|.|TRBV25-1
CASSGKGDNEQFF
TGTGCCAGCAGTGGGAAAGGGGACAATGAGCAGTTCTTC
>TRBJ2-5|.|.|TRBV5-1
CASSLFSGYQETQYF
TGCGCCAGCAGCTTGTTTTCAGGTTACCAAGAGACCCAGTACTTC
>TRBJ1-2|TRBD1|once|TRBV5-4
CASSLGTGNYGYTF
TGTGCCAGCAGCTTGGGGACAGGGAACTATGGCTACACCTTC
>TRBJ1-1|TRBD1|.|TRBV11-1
CASSRQGGNTEAFF
TGTGCCAGCAGCCGACAGGGGGGTAACACTGAAGCTTTCTTT